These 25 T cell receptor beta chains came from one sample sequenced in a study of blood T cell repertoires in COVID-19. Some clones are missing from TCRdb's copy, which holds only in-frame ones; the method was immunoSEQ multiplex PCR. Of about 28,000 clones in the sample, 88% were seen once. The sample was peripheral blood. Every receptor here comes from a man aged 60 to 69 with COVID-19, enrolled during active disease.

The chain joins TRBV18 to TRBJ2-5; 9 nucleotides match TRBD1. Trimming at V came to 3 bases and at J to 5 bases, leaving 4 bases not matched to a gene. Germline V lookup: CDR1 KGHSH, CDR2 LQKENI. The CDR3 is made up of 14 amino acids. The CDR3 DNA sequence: TGTGCCAGCTCACCCGGACAGGGGTACGAGACCCAGTACTTC. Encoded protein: CASSPGQGYETQYF.

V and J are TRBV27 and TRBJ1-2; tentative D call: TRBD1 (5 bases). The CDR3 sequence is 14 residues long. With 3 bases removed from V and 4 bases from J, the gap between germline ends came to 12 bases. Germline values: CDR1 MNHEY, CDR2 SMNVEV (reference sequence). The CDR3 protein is CASSFGGAIYGYTF. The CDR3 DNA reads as TGTGCCAGCAGTTTTGGAGGGGCCATCTATGGCTACACCTTC.

The DNA of the CDR3 is TGTGCCAGCAGTTTATCACAGGGCTACGATGGCTACACCTTC. It translates to CASSLSQGYDGYTF. This chain connects TRBV6-2 or TRBV6-3 to TRBJ1-2, with D possibly TRBD1 on 6 matching bases. Per germline, CDR1 MNHEY and CDR2 SVGEGT. Trimming cost V 4 bases and J 6 bases, with 15 bases left between them. The CDR3 extends over 14 amino acids.

CDR3 DNA: TGTGCCAGCAGCCCCCGGGACTACGGACGCGGAAACATTCAGTACTTC. Protein product: CASSPRDYGRGNIQYF. The chain links TRBV11-2 to TRBJ2-4; 7 positions match TRBD2. The CDR3 covers 16 residues. V lost 5 bases and J lost 6; bases outside the gene matches: 13. Germline CDR1 is SGHAT and CDR2 is FQNNGV.

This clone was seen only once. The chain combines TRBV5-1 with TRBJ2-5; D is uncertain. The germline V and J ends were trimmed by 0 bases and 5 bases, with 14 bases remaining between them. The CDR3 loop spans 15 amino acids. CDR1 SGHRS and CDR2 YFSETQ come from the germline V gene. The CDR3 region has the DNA TGCGCCAGCAGCTTGGCCCTCAGGTCTACGGAGACCCAGTACTTC. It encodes CASSLALRSTETQYF.

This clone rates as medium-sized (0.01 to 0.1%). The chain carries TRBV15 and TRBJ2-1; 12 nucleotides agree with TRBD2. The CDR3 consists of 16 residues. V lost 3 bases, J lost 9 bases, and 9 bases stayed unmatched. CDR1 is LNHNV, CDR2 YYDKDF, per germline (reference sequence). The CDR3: CATSSLLAGGGGEQFF. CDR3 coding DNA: TGTGCCACCAGCAGTTTGCTAGCGGGAGGGGGCGGTGAGCAGTTCTTC. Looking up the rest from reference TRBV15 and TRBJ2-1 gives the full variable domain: DAMVIQNPRYQVTQFGKPVTLSCSQTLNHNVMYWYQQKSSQAPKLLFHYYDKDFNNEADTPDNFQSRRPNTSFCFLDIRSPGLGDTAMYLCATSSLLAGGGGEQFFGPGTRLTVL.

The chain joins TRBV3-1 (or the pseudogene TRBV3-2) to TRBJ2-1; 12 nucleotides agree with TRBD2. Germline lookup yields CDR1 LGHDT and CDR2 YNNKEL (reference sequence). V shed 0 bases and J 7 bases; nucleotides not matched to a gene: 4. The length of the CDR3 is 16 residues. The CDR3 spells CASSQDRTSGKNEQFF. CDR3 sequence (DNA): TGTGCCAGCAGCCAAGATAGGACTAGCGGGAAGAATGAGCAGTTCTTC.

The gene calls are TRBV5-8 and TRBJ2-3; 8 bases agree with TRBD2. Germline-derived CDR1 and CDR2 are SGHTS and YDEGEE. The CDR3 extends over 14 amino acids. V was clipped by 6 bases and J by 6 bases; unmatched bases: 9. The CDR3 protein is CASNLGTRGDTQYF. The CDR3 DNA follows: TGTGCCAGCAACCTAGGGACTAGGGGCGATACGCAGTATTTT.

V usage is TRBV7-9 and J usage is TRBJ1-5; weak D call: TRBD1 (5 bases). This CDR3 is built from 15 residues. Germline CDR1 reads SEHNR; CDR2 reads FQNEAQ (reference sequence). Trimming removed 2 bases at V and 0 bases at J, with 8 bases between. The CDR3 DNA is TGTGCCAGCAGCTTAACAGGAGATAGCAATCAGCCCCAGCATTTT. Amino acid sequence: CASSLTGDSNQPQHF.

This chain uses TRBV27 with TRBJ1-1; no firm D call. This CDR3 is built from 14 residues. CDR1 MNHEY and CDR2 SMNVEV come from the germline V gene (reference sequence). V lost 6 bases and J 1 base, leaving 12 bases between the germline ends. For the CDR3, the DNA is TGTGCCAGCAGGTTGAACAGACAGAACACTGAAGCTTTCTTT. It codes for CASRLNRQNTEAFF.

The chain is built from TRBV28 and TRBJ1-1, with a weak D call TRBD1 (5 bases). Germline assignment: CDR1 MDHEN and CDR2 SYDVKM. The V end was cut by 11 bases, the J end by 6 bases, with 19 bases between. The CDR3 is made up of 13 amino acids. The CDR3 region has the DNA TGTGCCTCAGCACGGAGCAGGGTGGCTGAAGCTTTCTTT. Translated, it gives CASARSRVAEAFF.

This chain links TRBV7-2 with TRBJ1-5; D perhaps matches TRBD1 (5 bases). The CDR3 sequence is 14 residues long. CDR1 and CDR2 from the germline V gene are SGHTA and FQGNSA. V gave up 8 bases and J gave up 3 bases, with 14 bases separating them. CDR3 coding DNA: TGTGCCAGCCAGATTGGGGCCGCCAATCAGCCCCAGCATTTT. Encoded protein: CASQIGAANQPQHF.

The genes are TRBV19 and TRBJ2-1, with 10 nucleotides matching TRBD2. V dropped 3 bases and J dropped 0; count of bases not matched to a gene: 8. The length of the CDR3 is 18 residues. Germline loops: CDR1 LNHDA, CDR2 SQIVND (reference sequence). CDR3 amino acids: CASSMASGGQSSYNEQFF. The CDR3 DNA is TGTGCCAGTAGTATGGCTAGCGGGGGCCAAAGCTCCTACAATGAGCAGTTCTTC. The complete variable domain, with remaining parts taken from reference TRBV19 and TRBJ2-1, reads DGGITQSPKYLFRKEGQNVTLSCEQNLNHDAMYWYRQDPGQGLRLIYYSQIVNDFQKGDIAEGYSVSREKKESFPLTVTSAQKNPTAFYLCASSMASGGQSSYNEQFFGPGTRLTVL.

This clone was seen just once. CDR3 residues: CASSQTGIMYGYTF. The CDR3 coding sequence is TGTGCCAGCAGCCAAACAGGGATTATGTATGGCTACACCTTC. The chain carries TRBV14 and TRBJ1-2; maybe TRBD1 (6 bases). Germline V lookup: CDR1 SGHDN, CDR2 FVKESK. V lost 2 bases and J lost 5, with 12 bases in between. This CDR3 has 14 amino acids.

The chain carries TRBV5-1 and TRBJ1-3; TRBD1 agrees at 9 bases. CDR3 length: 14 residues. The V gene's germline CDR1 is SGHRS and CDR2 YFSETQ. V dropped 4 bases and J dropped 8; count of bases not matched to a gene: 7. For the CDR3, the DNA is TGCGCCAGCAGCCCGGGGGACAGGGAGTACACCATATATTTT. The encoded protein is CASSPGDREYTIYF.

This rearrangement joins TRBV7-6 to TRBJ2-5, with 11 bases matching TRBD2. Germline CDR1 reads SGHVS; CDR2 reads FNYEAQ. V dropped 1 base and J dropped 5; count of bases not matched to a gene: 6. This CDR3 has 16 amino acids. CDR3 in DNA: TGTGCCAGCAGCTTAGAACTAGCGGGAGAACGGGAGACCCAGTACTTC. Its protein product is CASSLELAGERETQYF.

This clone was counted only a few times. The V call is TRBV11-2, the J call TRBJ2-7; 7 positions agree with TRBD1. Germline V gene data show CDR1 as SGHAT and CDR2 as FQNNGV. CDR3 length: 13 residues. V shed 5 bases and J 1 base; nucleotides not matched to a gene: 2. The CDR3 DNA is TGTGCCAGCAGCCGCAGGGGGTCCTACGAGCAGTACTTC. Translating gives CASSRRGSYEQYF.

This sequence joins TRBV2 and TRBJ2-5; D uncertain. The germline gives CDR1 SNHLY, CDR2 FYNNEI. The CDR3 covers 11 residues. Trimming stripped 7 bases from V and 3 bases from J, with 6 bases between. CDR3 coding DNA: TGTGCCAGCAAATCAGAAGAGACCCAGTACTTC. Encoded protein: CASKSEETQYF.

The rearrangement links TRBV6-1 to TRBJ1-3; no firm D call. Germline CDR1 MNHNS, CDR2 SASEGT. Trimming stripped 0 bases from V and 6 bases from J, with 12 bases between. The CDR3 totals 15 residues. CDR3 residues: CASSEALRGVNTIYF. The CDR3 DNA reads TGTGCCAGCAGTGAAGCTCTGCGGGGAGTAAACACCATATATTTT.

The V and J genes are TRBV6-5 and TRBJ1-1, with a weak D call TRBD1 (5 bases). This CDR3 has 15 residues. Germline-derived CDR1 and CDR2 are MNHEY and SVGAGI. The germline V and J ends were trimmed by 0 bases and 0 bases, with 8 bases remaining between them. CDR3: CASSYSRQMNTEAFF. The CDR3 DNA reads TGTGCCAGCAGTTACTCGCGACAGATGAACACTGAAGCTTTCTTT.

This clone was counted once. CDR3 nucleotides: TGTGCCACCAGTGTTACGGGGGACTATGGCTACACCTTC. Its protein product is CATSVTGDYGYTF. The rearrangement uses TRBV24-1 and TRBJ1-2; perhaps TRBD1 as D (5 bases). Trimming cost V 5 bases and J 3 bases, with 9 bases left between them. The CDR3 length is 13 residues. Germline CDR1 reads KGHDR; CDR2 reads SFDVKD.

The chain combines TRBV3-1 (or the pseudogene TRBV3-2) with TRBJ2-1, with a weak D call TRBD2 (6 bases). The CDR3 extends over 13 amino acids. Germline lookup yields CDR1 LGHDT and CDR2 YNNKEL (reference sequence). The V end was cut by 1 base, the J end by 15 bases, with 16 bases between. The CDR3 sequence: CASSQGWSGLVFF. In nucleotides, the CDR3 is TGTGCCAGCAGCCAAGGATGGTCGGGACTCGTGTTCTTC.

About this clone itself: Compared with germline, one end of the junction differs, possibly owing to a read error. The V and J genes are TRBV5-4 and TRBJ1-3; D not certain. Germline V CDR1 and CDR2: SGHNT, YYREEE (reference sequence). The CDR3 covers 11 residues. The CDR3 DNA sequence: TGTGCCAGCAGCTTGATGCCTTCCAGAGGTTTT. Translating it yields CASSLMPSRGF. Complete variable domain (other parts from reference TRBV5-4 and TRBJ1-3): ETGVTQSPTHLIKTRGQQVTLRCSSQSGHNTVSWYQQALGQGPQFIFQYYREEENGRGNFPPRFSGLQFPNYSSELNVNALELDDSALYLCASSLMPSRGFGEGSWLTVV.

CDR3 DNA: TGTGCCAGCAGCGTAGTAGCGGGAGGGAGGGATACGCAGTATTTT. Encoded protein: CASSVVAGGRDTQYF. The J gene is TRBJ2-3, the V gene TRBV9; 11 nucleotides match TRBD2. The germline gives CDR1 SGDLS, CDR2 YYNGEE. V lost 0 bases to trimming and J lost 6 bases; unmatched junction nucleotides: 3. This CDR3 comprises 15 residues.

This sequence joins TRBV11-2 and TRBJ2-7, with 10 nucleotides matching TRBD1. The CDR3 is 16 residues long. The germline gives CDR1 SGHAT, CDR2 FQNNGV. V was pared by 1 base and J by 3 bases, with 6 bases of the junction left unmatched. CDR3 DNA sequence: TGTGCCAGCAGCTTAGCAGGGACAGGGGCGAGCTACGAGCAGTACTTC. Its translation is CASSLAGTGASYEQYF.